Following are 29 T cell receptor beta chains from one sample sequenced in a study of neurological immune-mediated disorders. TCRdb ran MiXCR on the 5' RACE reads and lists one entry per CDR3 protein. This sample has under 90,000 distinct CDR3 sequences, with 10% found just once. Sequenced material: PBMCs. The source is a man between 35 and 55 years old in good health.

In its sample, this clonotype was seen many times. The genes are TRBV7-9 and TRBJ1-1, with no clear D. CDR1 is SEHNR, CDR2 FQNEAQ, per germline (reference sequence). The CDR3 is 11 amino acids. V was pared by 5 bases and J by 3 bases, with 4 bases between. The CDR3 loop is CASSIYTEAFF. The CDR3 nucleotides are TGTGCCAGCAGCATATACACTGAAGCTTTCTTT.

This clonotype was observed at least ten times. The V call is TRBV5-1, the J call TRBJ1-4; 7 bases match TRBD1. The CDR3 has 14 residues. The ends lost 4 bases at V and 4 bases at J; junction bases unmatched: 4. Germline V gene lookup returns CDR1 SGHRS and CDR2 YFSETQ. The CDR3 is CASSPTGDNEKLFF. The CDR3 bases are TGCGCCAGCAGCCCCACAGGGGATAATGAAAAACTGTTTTTT.

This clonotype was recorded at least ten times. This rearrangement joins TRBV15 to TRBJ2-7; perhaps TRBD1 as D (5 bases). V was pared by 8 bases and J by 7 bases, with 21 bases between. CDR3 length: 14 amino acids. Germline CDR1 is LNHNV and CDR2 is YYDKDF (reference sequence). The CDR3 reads CATSLHGQLGEQYF. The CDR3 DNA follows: TGTGCCACCTCCCTACACGGACAATTAGGGGAGCAGTACTTC.

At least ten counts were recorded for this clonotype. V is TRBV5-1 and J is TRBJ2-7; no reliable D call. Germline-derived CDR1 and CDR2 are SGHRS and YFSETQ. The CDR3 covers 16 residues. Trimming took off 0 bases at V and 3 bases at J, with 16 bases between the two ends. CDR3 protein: CASSLAQVSLYYEQYF. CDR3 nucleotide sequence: TGCGCCAGCAGCTTGGCGCAGGTTTCCCTATACTACGAGCAGTACTTC.

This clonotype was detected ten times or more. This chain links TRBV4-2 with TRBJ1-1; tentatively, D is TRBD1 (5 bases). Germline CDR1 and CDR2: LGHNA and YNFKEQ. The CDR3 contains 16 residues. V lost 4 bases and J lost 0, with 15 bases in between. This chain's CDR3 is CASSRGTDIMNTEAFF. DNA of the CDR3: TGTGCCAGCAGCCGCGGGACCGACATTATGAACACTGAAGCTTTCTTT.

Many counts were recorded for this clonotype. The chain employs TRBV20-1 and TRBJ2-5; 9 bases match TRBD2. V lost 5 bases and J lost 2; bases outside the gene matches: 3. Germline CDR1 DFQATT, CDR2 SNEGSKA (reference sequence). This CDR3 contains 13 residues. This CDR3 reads CSALAGEQETQYF. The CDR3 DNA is TGCAGTGCTTTAGCGGGAGAGCAAGAGACCCAGTACTTC.

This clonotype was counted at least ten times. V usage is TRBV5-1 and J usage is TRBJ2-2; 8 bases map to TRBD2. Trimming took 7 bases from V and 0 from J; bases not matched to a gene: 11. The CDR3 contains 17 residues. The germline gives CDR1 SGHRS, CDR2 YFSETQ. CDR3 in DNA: TGCGCCAGCGAATTCGGACTAGCAACCGCGAACACCGGGGAGCTGTTTTTT. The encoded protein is CASEFGLATANTGELFF.

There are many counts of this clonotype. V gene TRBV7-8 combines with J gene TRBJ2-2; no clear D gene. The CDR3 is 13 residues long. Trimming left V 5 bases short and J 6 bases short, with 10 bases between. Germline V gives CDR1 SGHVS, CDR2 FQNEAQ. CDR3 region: CASSQLISGELFF. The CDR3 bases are TGTGCCAGCAGCCAACTGATATCCGGGGAGCTGTTTTTT.

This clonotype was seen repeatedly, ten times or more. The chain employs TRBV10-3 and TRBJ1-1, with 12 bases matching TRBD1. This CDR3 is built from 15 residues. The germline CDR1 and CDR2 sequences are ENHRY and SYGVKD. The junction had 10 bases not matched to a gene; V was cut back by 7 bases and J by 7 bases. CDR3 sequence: CAITIGTGGGNEAFF. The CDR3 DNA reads TGTGCCATCACTATCGGGACAGGGGGCGGGAATGAAGCTTTCTTT.

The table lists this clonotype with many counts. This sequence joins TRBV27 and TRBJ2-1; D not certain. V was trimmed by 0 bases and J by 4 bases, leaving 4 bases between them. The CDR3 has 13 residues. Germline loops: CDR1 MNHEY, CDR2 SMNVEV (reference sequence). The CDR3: CASSLSVYNEQFF. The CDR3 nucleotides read TGTGCCAGCAGTTTATCGGTATACAATGAGCAGTTCTTC.

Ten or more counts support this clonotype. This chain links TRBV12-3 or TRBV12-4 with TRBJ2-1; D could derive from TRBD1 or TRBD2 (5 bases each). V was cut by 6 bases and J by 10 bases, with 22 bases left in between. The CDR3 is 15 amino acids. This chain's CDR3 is CASSLGAQTRGEQFF. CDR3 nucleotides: TGTGCCAGCAGCCTCGGGGCCCAGACGCGTGGGGAGCAGTTCTTC.

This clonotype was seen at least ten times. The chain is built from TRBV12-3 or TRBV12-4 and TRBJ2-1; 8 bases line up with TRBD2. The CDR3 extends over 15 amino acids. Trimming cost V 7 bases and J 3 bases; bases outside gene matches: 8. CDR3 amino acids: CASTLGRGVYNEQFF. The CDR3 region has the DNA TGTGCCAGCACTCTAGGGCGGGGGGTCTACAATGAGCAGTTCTTC.

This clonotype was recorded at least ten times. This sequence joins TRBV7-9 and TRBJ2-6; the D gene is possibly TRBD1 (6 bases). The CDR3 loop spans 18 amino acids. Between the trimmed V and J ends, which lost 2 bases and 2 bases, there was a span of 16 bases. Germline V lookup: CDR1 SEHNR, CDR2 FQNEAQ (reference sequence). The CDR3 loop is CASSLKRQGYAGANVLTF. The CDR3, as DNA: TGTGCCAGCAGCTTAAAGAGGCAGGGGTACGCTGGGGCCAACGTCCTGACTTTC.

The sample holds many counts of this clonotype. The CDR3 loop reads CASSLAGATGGNNEQFF. CDR3 DNA: TGCGCCAGCAGCTTGGCTGGGGCGACAGGTGGAAACAATGAGCAGTTCTTC. The chain is built from TRBV5-1 and TRBJ2-1; the D gene is possibly TRBD1 (6 bases). This CDR3 comprises 17 residues. Germline values: CDR1 SGHRS, CDR2 YFSETQ. V gave up 0 bases and J gave up 5 bases, with 18 bases separating them.

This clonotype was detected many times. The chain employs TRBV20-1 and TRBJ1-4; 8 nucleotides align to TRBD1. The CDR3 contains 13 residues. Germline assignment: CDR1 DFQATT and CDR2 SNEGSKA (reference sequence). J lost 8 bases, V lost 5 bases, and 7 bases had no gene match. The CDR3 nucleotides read TGCAGTGCTCCCGGACAGGGAAGCGAAAAACTGTTTTTT. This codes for CSAPGQGSEKLFF.

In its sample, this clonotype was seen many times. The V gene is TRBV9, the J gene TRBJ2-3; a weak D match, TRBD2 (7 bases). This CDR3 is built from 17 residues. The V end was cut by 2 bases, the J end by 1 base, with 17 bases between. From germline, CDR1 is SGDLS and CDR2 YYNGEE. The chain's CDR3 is CASSVLAWGGRTDTQYF. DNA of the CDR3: TGTGCCAGCAGCGTCCTAGCCTGGGGGGGCCGCACAGATACGCAGTATTTT.

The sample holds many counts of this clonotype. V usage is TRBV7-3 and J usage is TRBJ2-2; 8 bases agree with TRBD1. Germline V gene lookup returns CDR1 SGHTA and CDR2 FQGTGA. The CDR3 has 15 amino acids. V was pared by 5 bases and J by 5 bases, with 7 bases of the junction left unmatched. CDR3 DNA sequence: TGTGCCAGCAGCCAGGACAGGGCAATAACCGGGGAGCTGTTTTTT. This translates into CASSQDRAITGELFF.

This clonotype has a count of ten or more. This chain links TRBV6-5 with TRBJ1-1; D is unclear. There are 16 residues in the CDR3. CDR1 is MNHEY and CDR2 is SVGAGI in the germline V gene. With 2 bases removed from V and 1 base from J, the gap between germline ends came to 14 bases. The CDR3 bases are TGTGCCAGCAGTTACAAGCGGGGTTTGACGAACACTGAAGCTTTCTTT. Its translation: CASSYKRGLTNTEAFF.

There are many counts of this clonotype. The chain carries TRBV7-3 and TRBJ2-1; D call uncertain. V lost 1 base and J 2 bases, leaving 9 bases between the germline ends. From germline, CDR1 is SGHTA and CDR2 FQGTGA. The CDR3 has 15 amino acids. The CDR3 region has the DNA TGTGCCAGCAGCTTAATTGCAACAACCTACAATGAGCAGTTCTTC. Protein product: CASSLIATTYNEQFF.

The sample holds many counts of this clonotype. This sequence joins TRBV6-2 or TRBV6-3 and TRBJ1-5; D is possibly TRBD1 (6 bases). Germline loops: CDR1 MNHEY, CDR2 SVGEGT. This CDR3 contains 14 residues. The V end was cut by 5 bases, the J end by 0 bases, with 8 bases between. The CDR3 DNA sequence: TGTGCCAGCAGTCAGGGGAATAGCAATCAGCCCCAGCATTTT. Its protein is CASSQGNSNQPQHF.

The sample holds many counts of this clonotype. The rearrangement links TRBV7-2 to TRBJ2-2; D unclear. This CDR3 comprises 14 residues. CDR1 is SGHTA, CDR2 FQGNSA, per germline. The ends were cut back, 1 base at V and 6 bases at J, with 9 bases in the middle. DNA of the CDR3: TGTGCCAGCAGCTTAGTGTATAGTTCCGGGGAGCTGTTTTTT. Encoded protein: CASSLVYSSGELFF. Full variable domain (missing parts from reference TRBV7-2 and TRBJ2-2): GAGVSQSPSNKVTEKGKDVELRCDPISGHTALYWYRQSLGQGLEFLIYFQGNSAPDKSGLPSDRFSAERTGGSVSTLTIQRTQQEDSAVYLCASSLVYSSGELFFGEGSRLTVL.

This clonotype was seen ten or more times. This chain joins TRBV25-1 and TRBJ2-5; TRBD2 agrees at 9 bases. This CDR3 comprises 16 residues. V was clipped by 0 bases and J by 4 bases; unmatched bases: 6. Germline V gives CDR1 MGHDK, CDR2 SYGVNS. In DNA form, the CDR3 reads TGTGCCAGCAGTGAATATAGCGGGAGTAGGGGAGAGACCCAGTACTTC. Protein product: CASSEYSGSRGETQYF.

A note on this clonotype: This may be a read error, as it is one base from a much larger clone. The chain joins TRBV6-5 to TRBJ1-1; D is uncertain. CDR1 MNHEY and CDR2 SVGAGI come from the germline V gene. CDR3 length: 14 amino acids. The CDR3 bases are TGTGCCATCAGTTATTACGGGCAAATCGCTGAAGCTTTCTTT. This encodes CAISYYGQIAEAFF.

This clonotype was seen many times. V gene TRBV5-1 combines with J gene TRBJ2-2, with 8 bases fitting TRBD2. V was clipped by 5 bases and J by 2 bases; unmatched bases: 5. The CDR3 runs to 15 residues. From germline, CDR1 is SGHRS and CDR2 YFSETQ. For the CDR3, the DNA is TGCGCCAGCAGGGTCAGCGGGAGTAACACCGGGGAGCTGTTTTTT. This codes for CASRVSGSNTGELFF.

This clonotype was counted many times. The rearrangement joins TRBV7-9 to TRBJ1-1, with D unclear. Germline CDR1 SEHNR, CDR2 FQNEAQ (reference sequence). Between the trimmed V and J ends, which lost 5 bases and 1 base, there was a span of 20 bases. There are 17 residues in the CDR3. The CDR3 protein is CASSLPPHGIPNTEAFF. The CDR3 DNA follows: TGTGCCAGCAGCCTACCCCCTCACGGAATTCCGAACACTGAAGCTTTCTTT. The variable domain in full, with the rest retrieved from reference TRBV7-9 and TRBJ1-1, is DTGVSQNPRHKITKRGQNVTFRCDPISEHNRLYWYRQTLGQGPEFLTYFQNEAQLEKSRLLSDRFSAERPKGSFSTLEIQRTEQGDSAMYLCASSLPPHGIPNTEAFFGQGTRLTVV.

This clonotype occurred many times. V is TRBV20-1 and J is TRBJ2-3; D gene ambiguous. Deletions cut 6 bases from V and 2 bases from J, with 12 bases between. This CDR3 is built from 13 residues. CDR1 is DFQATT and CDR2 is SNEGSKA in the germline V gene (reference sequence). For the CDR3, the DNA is TGCAGTGCCCGCCCTGATCCCACAGATACGCAGTATTTT. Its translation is CSARPDPTDTQYF.

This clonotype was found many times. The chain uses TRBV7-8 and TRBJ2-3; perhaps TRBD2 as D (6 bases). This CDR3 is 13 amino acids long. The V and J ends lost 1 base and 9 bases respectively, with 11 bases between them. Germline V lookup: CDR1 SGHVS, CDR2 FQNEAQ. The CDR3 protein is CASSLGQRATQYF. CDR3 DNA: TGTGCCAGCAGCTTAGGGCAGCGGGCCACGCAGTATTTT.

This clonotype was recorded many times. CDR3 residues: CASSLMTGRENSPLHF. CDR3 bases: TGTGCCAGCAGCTTAATGACGGGGAGAGAGAATTCACCCCTCCACTTT. V gene TRBV7-9 combines with J gene TRBJ1-6; D uncertain. The germline CDR1 and CDR2 sequences are SEHNR and FQNEAQ (reference sequence). The CDR3 sequence is 16 residues long. V was shortened by 2 bases and J by 7 bases, with 15 bases between the two germline ends.

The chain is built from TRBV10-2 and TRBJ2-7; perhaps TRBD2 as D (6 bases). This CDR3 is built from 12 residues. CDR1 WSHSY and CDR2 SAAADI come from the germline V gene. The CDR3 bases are TGCCCCGGGGACTTGAGCTCCTACGAGCAGTACTTC. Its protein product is CPGDLSSYEQYF.